This T cell receptor beta chain emerged from a study of T cell repertoires in cytomegalovirus infection. Study-wide context: CMV epitopes in the study were HLA-C-restricted (recently identified) and HLA-B-restricted (well studied). CMV infection and matching HLA type were both indicated by public TCR beta signatures.

Overall study findings and caveats: CMV carriers with the relevant HLA were identified by cumulative public TCR beta family frequency. What dominated the ex vivo response were HLA-C-restricted CMV-specific TCR beta clonotypes.

MiXCR, applied by TCRdb to the reads, yields one record per CDR3 protein. The table has approximately 770,000 distinct CDR3 sequences, about 27% seen once. Worth noting for this clonotype: Its antigen is as yet unknown.

This receptor was obtained from a human donor in good health (CMV status not recorded). Some clones in this sample may be carry-over from other donors' samples. Sample: cultured CD8+ T cells from PBMCs, taken from culture after CMV antigen stimulation.

In nucleotides, the CDR3 is TGTGCCAGTGCTCCGGGGGGCACTGAAGCTTTCTTT. It yields the protein CASAPGGTEAFF. V and J are TRBV19 and TRBJ1-1; TRBD1 might be the D (5 bases). Germline values: CDR1 LNHDA, CDR2 SQIVND (reference sequence). The CDR3 is 12 residues long. Trimming shortened V by 8 bases and J by 4 bases, and 11 bases separated the two germline ends. Complete variable domain (other parts from reference TRBV19 and TRBJ1-1): DGGITQSPKYLFRKEGQNVTLSCEQNLNHDAMYWYRQDPGQGLRLIYYSQIVNDFQKGDIAEGYSVSREKKESFPLTVTSAQKNPTAFYLCASAPGGTEAFFGQGTRLTVV.